The rows below give T cell receptor beta chains drawn from one sample of a study of OX40 agonist ivuxolimab in advanced cancers. TCRdb keeps only in-frame clones here, not all; method: immunoSEQ multiplex PCR. The sample has tens of thousands of clones, about 85% seen once. The sequencing here drew on CD4+ or CD8+ T cells sorted from blood, taken in a trial of the OX40 agonist ivuxolimab. All receptors come from an adult with an advanced solid tumor such as melanoma, head and neck, liver or kidney cancer. Both conserved end residues are part of each CDR3. A D gene is named only where the DNA matches it firmly. A clone size is listed for some rows: how often the clone was seen (once, few, many), or a class if it is expanded.

TRBV7-2,.,.,TRBJ2-5,CASSTVGVKEETQYF,TGTGCCAGCAGCACAGTGGGGGTTAAGGAAGAGACCCAGTACTTC
TRBV18,.,.,TRBJ1-2,CASSPSGYGYTF,TGTGCCAGCTCGCCCAGCGGGTATGGCTACACCTTC
TRBV19,.,.,TRBJ2-1,CASSRGFGYNEQFF,TGTGCCAGTAGTCGGGGATTCGGTTACAATGAGCAGTTCTTC
TRBV6-5,TRBD1,.,TRBJ1-1,CASSLRQGGNTEAFF,TGTGCCAGCAGTCTGCGACAGGGTGGAAACACTGAAGCTTTCTTT
TRBV28,.,.,TRBJ2-7,CASSPPRGATTEQYF,TGTGCCAGCAGTCCACCTCGGGGGGCGACAACCGAGCAGTACTTC
TRBV7-3,TRBD2,.,TRBJ2-3,CASSPLAGGSTDTQYF,TGTGCCAGCAGCCCCCTAGCGGGGGGTAGCACAGATACGCAGTATTTT
TRBV5-4,TRBD2,.,TRBJ2-7,CASTTRSSGSYEQYF,TGTGCCAGCACCACTCGGTCTAGCGGGAGTTACGAGCAGTACTTC
TRBV30,.,.,TRBJ1-1,CASSAGRNTEAFF,TGTGCCAGTAGTGCAGGGAGGAACACTGAAGCTTTCTTT
TRBV18,.,.,TRBJ1-6,CASSQKGSYNSPLHF,TGTGCCAGCTCACAAAAGGGCTCCTATAATTCACCCCTCCACTTT
TRBV10-3,.,.,TRBJ2-6,CAISESKGAGANVLTF,TGTGCCATCAGTGAGTCGAAGGGAGCTGGGGCCAACGTCCTGACTTTC
TRBV11-2,.,once,TRBJ1-6,CASSRNRVSYNSPLHF,TGTGCCAGCAGCCGAAATAGAGTCTCCTATAATTCACCCCTCCACTTT
TRBV7-9,.,few,TRBJ2-5,CASSPTGGFRETQYF,TGTGCCAGCAGCCCCACTGGTGGGTTTCGAGAGACCCAGTACTTC
TRBV11-3,.,.,TRBJ2-1,CASSLGGRGPYNEQFF,TGTGCCAGCAGCTTAGGGGGCAGGGGACCCTACAATGAGCAGTTCTTC
TRBV6-6,TRBD1,.,TRBJ2-7,CASRQGQTYEQYF,TGTGCCAGCAGGCAGGGACAGACCTACGAGCAGTACTTC
TRBV19,.,.,TRBJ2-5,CASSVRMGQETQYF,TGTGCCAGTAGTGTCCGGATGGGGCAAGAGACCCAGTACTTC
TRBV28,TRBD1,.,TRBJ2-1,CASSRTGYNEQFF,TGTGCCAGCAGTCGGACAGGGTACAATGAGCAGTTCTTC
TRBV14,.,.,TRBJ1-1,CASSQLIYTEAFF,TGTGCCAGCAGCCAACTGATCTACACTGAAGCTTTCTTT
TRBV11-3,TRBD2,.,TRBJ2-5,CASSPSGGQETQYF,TGTGCCAGCAGCCCAAGCGGGGGCCAAGAGACCCAGTACTTC
TRBV14,TRBD2,.,TRBJ2-7,CASSQPGTSGSYEQYF,TGTGCCAGCAGCCAGCCAGGGACTAGCGGCTCCTACGAGCAGTACTTC
TRBV30,.,few,TRBJ1-5,CAWSGNNQPQHF,TGTGCCTGGTCAGGTAACAATCAGCCCCAGCATTTT
TRBV4-1,.,.,TRBJ1-5,CASSLSVVRGNQPQHF,TGCGCCAGCAGCCTGTCCGTGGTGAGGGGCAATCAGCCCCAGCATTTT
TRBV30,.,.,TRBJ1-2,CAWSGPYGYTF,TGTGCCTGGAGTGGGCCCTATGGCTACACCTTC
TRBV11-2,TRBD2,.,TRBJ2-3,CASSALAGPTDTQYF,TGTGCCAGCAGCGCCCTAGCGGGGCCCACAGATACGCAGTATTTT
TRBV4-1,TRBD1,.,TRBJ1-2,CASSQGTGNYGYTF,TGCGCCAGCAGCCAAGGGACAGGGAACTATGGCTACACCTTC
TRBV7-8,TRBD2,.,TRBJ2-1,CASSTGTRVFNEQFF,TGTGCCAGCAGCACCGGGACTAGGGTGTTCAATGAGCAGTTCTTC
TRBV5-1,.,.,TRBJ2-3,CASSLETDTQYF,TGCGCCAGCAGCTTGGAGACAGATACGCAGTATTTT
TRBV6-5,.,.,TRBJ1-2,CASSSLMGVGYTF,TGTGCCAGCAGTTCCCTAATGGGGGTGGGCTACACCTTC
TRBV6-1,TRBD2,.,TRBJ2-4,CASSGGDPKNIQYF,TGTGCCAGCAGCGGGGGGGACCCCAAAAACATTCAGTACTTC
TRBV2,.,.,TRBJ1-2,CASSEDTNPYGYTF,TGTGCCAGCAGTGAGGACACGAACCCCTATGGCTACACCTTC
TRBV29-1,.,.,TRBJ2-1,CSVEPGGVYNEQFF,TGCAGCGTTGAGCCCGGGGGAGTCTACAATGAGCAGTTCTTC
TRBV9,TRBD2,.,TRBJ2-2,CASSVVTSGAGELFF,TGTGCCAGCAGCGTAGTTACTAGCGGGGCCGGGGAGCTGTTTTTT
TRBV19,.,.,TRBJ2-1,CASSERQDLGSYNEQFF,TGTGCCAGTAGTGAGAGACAGGATTTGGGCTCCTACAATGAGCAGTTCTTC
TRBV28,.,few,TRBJ2-4,CASSLAGRGNIQYF,TGTGCCAGCAGTTTGGCGGGACGAGGGAACATTCAGTACTTC
TRBV27,.,.,TRBJ2-2,CATGTLSNTGELFF,TGTGCCACCGGGACTTTATCGAACACCGGGGAGCTGTTTTTT
TRBV6-1,.,.,TRBJ1-5,CASSEQASNQPQHF,TGTGCCAGCAGTGAACAGGCTAGCAATCAGCCCCAGCATTTT
TRBV6-6,.,.,TRBJ1-2,CASSADPPRGYTF,TGTGCCAGCAGTGCCGATCCCCCGCGGGGCTACACCTTC
TRBV19,TRBD2,.,TRBJ2-5,CASSLAGVYQETQYF,TGTGCCAGTAGTCTAGCGGGAGTGTACCAAGAGACCCAGTACTTC
TRBV10-1,TRBD1,.,TRBJ1-4,CASGKGAGEKLFF,TGCGCCAGCGGCAAGGGGGCCGGTGAAAAACTGTTTTTT
TRBV19,.,.,TRBJ2-2,CASSRDTGELFF,TGTGCCAGTAGTCGGGACACCGGGGAGCTGTTTTTT
TRBV28,TRBD2,.,TRBJ2-3,CATRGLAGSITDTQYF,TGTGCCACCCGGGGACTAGCGGGATCTATTACAGATACGCAGTATTTT
TRBV18,TRBD2,.,TRBJ2-7,CASSPQTSGMTYEQYF,TGTGCCAGCTCACCACAAACTAGCGGGATGACCTACGAGCAGTACTTC
TRBV27,TRBD1,.,TRBJ2-1,CASSLGRDRGHEQFF,TGTGCCAGCAGCCTAGGACGGGACAGGGGACATGAGCAGTTCTTC
TRBV7-9,TRBD1,.,TRBJ1-5,CASSSDRAQPQHF,TGTGCCAGCAGCTCTGACAGGGCCCAGCCCCAGCATTTT
TRBV18,.,few,TRBJ1-1,CASSSGRGMNTEAFF,TGTGCCAGCTCATCCGGCCGCGGGATGAACACTGAAGCTTTCTTT
TRBV5-1,.,.,TRBJ2-3,CASSLAGASTDTQYF,TGCGCCAGCAGCTTGGCCGGGGCTAGCACAGATACGCAGTATTTT
TRBV28,TRBD2,.,TRBJ2-6,CASSAPTAGLASGPPGANVLTF,TGTGCCAGCAGCGCCCCGACGGCTGGGTTGGCTAGCGGGCCCCCTGGGGCCAACGTCCTGACTTTC
TRBV30,TRBD1,.,TRBJ1-4,CAWRFRGPDEKLFF,TGTGCCTGGCGCTTCAGGGGGCCCGACGAAAAACTGTTTTTT
TRBV2,TRBD1,few,TRBJ1-5,CASSGQGYNQPQHF,TGTGCCAGCTCGGGACAGGGGTATAATCAGCCCCAGCATTTT
TRBV30,.,.,TRBJ1-2,CAWSVSQYHTF,TGTGCCTGGAGTGTTTCTCAGTACCACACCTTC
TRBV7-2,.,.,TRBJ2-3,CASSLSRDTTDTQYF,TGTGCCAGCAGCTTGTCGCGGGACACCACAGATACGCAGTATTTT